The clone carrying this TCR beta chain appeared a single time. In the source study's methods: Nucleated cell counts were estimated from reference gene primer amplification. The protocol was immunoSEQ multiplex PCR, while the TCRdb copy is restricted to in-frame clones and leaves out a portion. Clone size and the V and J calls come from that table; the DNA yielded D and trimming. In the table there are about 240,000 clones, about 82% of which are singletons. The entry originates in a study of blood T cell repertoires in COVID-19. As for the study in general: Researchers got acute and convalescent COVID-19 samples from the United States, Italy and Spain. PBMCs, B-cell-depleted T cells, or T cells were the source of the cDNA or gDNA that made up the material.

The receptor was derived from a man older than 75 with acute or convalescent COVID-19. Sequencing was done on a sample of peripheral blood.

CDR3: CASRNSPVNQPQHF. CDR3 bases: TGTGCCAGCAGGAATAGCCCGGTGAATCAGCCCCAGCATTTT. This chain links TRBV28 with TRBJ1-5; D is ambiguous. CDR3 length: 14 residues. The germline V gene has CDR1 MDHEN and CDR2 SYDVKM. V shed 6 bases and J shed 4 bases, with 13 bases lying between them.